The subject of this entry is one TCR beta chain. Its target is unknown. The sample belongs to a study of Ad26.COV2.S vaccination and SARS-CoV-2 variants. Background on the study: Administration of Ad26.COV2.S was intramuscular, either once or twice 56 days apart. General study points: Placebo recipients trailed vaccine recipients in spike-specific TCR breadth.

Indicated treatment: roughly 19 received Ad26.COV2.S at low or high dose, single or two shots; roughly 5 received placebo; per-sample allocation not given. Material that was analyzed had been drawn on day 63 after the first vaccine or placebo injection. The sample came from a Boston adult aged 18-55 years. The CDR3 has 16 amino acids. Trimming removed 3 bases from V and 0 bases from J, with 11 bases in between. The V gene's germline CDR1 is ENHRY and CDR2 SYGVKD. Here immunoSEQ multiplex PCR was the method, and the copy in TCRdb shows in-frame clones only, minus some. The data hold hundreds of thousands of clones, with about 83% observed a single time.

The sample was peripheral blood, taken in a trial of Ad26.COV2.S vaccine versus placebo. This clonotype was obtained from a person between 18 and 59 years old who received the Ad26.COV2.S COVID-19 vaccine or a placebo. This chain uses TRBV10-3 with TRBJ1-4; D is uncertain. CDR3 in DNA: TGTGCCATCAGTGAAAGTCTCAGCTCAACTAATGAAAAACTGTTTTTT. Amino acid sequence: CAISESLSSTNEKLFF.